The T cell receptor beta chain under discussion was sequenced for a study of T cells in Graves' hyperthyroidism and ophthalmopathy. Whole-study context: Before treatment of any kind, peripheral blood was taken at initial diagnosis.

V was clipped by 8 bases and J by 3 bases, with 13 bases between them. CDR3 length equals 13 residues. Germline V gene lookup returns CDR1 LNHDA and CDR2 SQIVND (reference sequence). General study findings and limits: Blood also carried most thyroid clonotypes expanded above 0.001. Ophthalmopathy, as predicted by the model, came a median around 7 months after the prediction.

This clonotype showed up many times. Its antigen is still unknown. With duration under 3 months, ophthalmopathy was active: Clinical Activity Score at least 3, NOSPECS at least 4. Amplification yielded TCR beta CDR3 regions, with RNA transcripts as the source. HTBI primers were employed in a first-round RT-PCR of the TCR CDR3. A single record per CDR3 protein comes from TCRdb applying MiXCR to the multiplex PCR reads. The sample lists roughly 380,000 distinct CDR3 sequences; 15% to 20% were seen once. J is TRBJ1-1 and V is TRBV19; possible D gene TRBD1, 6 bases. The clonotype originates from a woman aged 40 to 55 with Graves' ophthalmopathy. The sequenced sample consisted of blood. DNA of the CDR3: TGTGCCAGTGCAGGGGTTTTTGACACTGAAGCTTTCTTT. As protein: CASAGVFDTEAFF.